This TCR beta chain was recovered during a study of blood T cell repertoires in COVID-19. Study overall: The origin of the acute and convalescent COVID-19 samples was the United States, Italy and Spain. The cDNA or gDNA used as material had been derived from T cells, B-cell-depleted T cells, or PBMCs.

As processed by the authors: Amplification of reference gene primers was used by the study to estimate nucleated cell counts. TCRdb's table, derived via immunoSEQ multiplex PCR, lists solely in-frame clones and lacks some. V, J and clone size were drawn from that table, and D and trimming were deduced from the DNA. The sample yields about 62,000 clones, about nine tenths seen once. The CDR3 runs to 15 residues. Germline-derived CDR1 and CDR2 are SGHRS and YFSETQ. V shed 4 bases and J shed 2 bases, with 15 bases lying between them. This clone was detected once. The clonotype was recovered from a woman at least 80 years old with acute or convalescent COVID-19. The specimen sequenced was peripheral blood. V and J are TRBV5-1 and TRBJ1-2; D may be TRBD1 (5 bases). The CDR3 DNA follows: TGCGCCAGCAGCCCTGAGGAGGGGATGAACTATGGCTACACCTTC. Translating gives CASSPEEGMNYGYTF.